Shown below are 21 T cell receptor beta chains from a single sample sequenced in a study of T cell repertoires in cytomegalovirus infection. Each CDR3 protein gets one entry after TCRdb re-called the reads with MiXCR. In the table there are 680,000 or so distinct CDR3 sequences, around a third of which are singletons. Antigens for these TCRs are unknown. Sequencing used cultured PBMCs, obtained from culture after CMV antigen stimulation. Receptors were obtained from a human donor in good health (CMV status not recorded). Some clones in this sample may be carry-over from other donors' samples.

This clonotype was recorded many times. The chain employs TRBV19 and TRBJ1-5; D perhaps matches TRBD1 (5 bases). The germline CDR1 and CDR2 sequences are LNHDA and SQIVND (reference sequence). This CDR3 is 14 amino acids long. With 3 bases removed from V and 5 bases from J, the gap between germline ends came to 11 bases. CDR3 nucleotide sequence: TGTGCCAGTAGTATCTATGGGGGAGATCAGCCCCAGCATTTT. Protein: CASSIYGGDQPQHF. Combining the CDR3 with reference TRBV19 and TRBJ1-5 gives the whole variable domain DGGITQSPKYLFRKEGQNVTLSCEQNLNHDAMYWYRQDPGQGLRLIYYSQIVNDFQKGDIAEGYSVSREKKESFPLTVTSAQKNPTAFYLCASSIYGGDQPQHFGDGTRLSIL.

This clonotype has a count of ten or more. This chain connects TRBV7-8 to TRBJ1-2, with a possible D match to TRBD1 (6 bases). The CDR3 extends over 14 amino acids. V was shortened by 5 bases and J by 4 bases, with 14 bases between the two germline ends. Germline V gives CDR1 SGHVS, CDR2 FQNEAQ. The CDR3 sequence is CASSLPGEGYGYTF. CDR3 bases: TGTGCCAGCAGCCTACCAGGGGAGGGCTATGGCTACACCTTC.

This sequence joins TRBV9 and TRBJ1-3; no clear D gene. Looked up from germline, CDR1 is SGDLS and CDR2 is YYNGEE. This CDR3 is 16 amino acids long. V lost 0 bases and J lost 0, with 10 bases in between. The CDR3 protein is CASSVVGAASGNTIYF. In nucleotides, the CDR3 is TGTGCCAGCAGCGTAGTTGGAGCTGCCTCTGGAAACACCATATATTTT. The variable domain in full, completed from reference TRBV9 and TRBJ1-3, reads DSGVTQTPKHLITATGQRVTLRCSPRSGDLSVYWYQQSLDQGLQFLIQYYNGEERAKGNILERFSAQQFPDLHSELNLSSLELGDSALYFCASSVVGAASGNTIYFGEGSWLTVV.

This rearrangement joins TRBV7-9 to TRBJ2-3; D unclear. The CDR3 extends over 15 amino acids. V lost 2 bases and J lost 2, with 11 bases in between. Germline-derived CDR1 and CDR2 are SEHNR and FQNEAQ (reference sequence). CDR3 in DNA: TGTGCCAGCAGCTTAATCGCCGGAATCACAGATACGCAGTATTTT. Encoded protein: CASSLIAGITDTQYF.

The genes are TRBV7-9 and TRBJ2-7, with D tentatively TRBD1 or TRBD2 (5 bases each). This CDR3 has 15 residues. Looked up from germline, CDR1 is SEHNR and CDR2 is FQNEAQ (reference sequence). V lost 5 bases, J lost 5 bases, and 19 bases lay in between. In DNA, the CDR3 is TGTGCCAGCAGCGAAAGAGGGGCGTTACGGGACGAGCAGTACTTC. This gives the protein CASSERGALRDEQYF.

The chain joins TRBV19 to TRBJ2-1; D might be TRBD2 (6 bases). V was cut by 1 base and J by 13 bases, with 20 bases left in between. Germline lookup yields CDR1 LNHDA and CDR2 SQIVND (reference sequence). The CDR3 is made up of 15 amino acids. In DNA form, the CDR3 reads TGTGCCAGTAGTATAGTTCTGGCGGGATCTGGCGGTCAGTTCTTC. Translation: CASSIVLAGSGGQFF.

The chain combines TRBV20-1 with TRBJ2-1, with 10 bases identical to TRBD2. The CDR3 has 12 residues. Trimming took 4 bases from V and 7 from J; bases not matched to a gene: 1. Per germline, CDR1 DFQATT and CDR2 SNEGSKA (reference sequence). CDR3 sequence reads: CSAIAGGNEQFF. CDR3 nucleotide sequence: TGCAGTGCTATAGCGGGAGGAAATGAGCAGTTCTTC.

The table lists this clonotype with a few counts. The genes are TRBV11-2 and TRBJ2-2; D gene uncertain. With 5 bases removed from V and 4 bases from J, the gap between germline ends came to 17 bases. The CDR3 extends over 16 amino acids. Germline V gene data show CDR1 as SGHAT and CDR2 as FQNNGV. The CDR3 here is CASSARAAGGTGELFF. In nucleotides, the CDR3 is TGTGCCAGCAGCGCAAGAGCAGCTGGCGGCACCGGGGAGCTGTTTTTT.

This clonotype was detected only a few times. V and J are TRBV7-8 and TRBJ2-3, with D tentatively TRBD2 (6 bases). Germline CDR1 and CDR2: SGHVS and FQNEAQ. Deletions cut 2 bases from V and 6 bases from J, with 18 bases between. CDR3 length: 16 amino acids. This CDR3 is CASSLQAGLRGDTQYF. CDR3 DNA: TGTGCCAGCAGCTTACAAGCGGGCCTTCGTGGGGATACGCAGTATTTT.

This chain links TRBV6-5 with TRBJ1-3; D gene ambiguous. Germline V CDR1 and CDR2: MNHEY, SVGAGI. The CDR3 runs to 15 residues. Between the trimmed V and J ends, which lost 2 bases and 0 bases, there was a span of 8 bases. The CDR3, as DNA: TGTGCCAGCAGTTACGGGAAGAGCTCTGGAAACACCATATATTTT. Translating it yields CASSYGKSSGNTIYF.

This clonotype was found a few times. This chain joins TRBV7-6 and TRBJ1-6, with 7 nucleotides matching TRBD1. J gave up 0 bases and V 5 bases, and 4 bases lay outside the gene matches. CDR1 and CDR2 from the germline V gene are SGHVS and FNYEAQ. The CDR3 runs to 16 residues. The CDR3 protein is CASSPGQLSYNSPLHF. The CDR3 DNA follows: TGTGCCAGCAGCCCGGGACAGCTCTCCTATAATTCACCCCTCCACTTT.

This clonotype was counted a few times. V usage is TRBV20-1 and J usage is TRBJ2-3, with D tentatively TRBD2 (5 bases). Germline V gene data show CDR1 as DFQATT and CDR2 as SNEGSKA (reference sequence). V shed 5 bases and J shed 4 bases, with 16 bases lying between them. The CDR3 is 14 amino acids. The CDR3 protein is CSAGGLAAADTQYF. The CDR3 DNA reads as TGCAGTGCTGGCGGGCTAGCAGCCGCAGATACGCAGTATTTT.

The CDR3 DNA reads TGTGCCAGCAGTTTAGGGCCTGTCGAGACCCAGTACTTC. This encodes CASSLGPVETQYF. The chain combines TRBV27 with TRBJ2-5; D is unresolved. V lost 2 bases and J lost 5, with 9 bases in between. Germline assignment: CDR1 MNHEY and CDR2 SMNVEV (reference sequence). CDR3 length equals 13 residues.

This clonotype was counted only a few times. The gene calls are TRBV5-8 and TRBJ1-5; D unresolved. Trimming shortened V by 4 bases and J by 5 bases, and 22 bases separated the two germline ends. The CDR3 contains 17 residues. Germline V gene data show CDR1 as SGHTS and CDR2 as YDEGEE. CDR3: CASSLPSGRWSYQPQHF. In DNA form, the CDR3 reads TGTGCCAGCAGCCTACCCAGCGGGAGGTGGAGCTATCAGCCCCAGCATTTT.

CDR3 region: CASSYTRAGDRGPANGYTF. In DNA form, the CDR3 reads TGTGCCAGCAGCTACACCCGCGCGGGCGACAGGGGGCCTGCCAATGGCTACACCTTC. This chain uses TRBV7-9 with TRBJ1-2, with 10 bases matching TRBD1. Germline trimming cut 4 bases from V and 6 bases from J; bases unmatched to any gene: 20. The germline V gene has CDR1 SEHNR and CDR2 FQNEAQ (reference sequence). CDR3 length: 19 residues.

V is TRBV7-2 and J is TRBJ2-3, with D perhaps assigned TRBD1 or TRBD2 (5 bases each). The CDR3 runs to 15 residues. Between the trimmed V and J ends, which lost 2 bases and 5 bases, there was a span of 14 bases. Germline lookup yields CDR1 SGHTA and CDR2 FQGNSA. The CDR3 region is CASSLSLGVGDTQYF. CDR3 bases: TGTGCCAGCAGCTTATCCCTGGGGGTGGGAGATACGCAGTATTTT. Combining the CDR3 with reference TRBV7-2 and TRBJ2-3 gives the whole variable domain GAGVSQSPSNKVTEKGKDVELRCDPISGHTALYWYRQSLGQGLEFLIYFQGNSAPDKSGLPSDRFSAERTGGSVSTLTIQRTQQEDSAVYLCASSLSLGVGDTQYFGPGTRLTVL.

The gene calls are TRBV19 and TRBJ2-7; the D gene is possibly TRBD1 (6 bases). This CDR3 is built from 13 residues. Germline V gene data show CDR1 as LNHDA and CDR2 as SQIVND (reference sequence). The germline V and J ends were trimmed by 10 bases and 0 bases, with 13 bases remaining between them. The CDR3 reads CANRQECSYEQYF. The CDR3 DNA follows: TGTGCCAATCGACAGGAGTGCTCCTACGAGCAGTACTTC.

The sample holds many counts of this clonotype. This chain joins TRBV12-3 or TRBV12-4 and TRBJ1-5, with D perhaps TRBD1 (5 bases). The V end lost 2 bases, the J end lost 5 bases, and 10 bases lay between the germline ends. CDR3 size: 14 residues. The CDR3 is CASSLSGPHQPQHF. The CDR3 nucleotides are TGTGCCAGCAGTTTATCGGGGCCCCATCAGCCCCAGCATTTT.

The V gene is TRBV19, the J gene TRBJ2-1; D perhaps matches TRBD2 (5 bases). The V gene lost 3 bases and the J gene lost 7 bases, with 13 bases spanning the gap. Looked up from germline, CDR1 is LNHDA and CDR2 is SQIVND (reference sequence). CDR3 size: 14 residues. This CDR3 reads CASSMEASANEQFF. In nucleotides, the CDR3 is TGTGCCAGTAGTATGGAGGCATCAGCGAATGAGCAGTTCTTC.

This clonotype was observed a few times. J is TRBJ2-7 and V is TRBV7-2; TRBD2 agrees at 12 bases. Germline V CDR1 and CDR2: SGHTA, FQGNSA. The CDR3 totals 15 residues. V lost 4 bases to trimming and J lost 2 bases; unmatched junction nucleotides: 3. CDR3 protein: CASSWTSGTPYEQYF. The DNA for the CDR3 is TGTGCCAGCAGCTGGACTAGCGGGACTCCCTACGAGCAGTACTTC.

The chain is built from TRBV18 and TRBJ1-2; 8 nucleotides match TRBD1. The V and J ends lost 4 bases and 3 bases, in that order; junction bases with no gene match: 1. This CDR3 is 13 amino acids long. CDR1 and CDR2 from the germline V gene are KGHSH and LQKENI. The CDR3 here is CASSQQGDYGYTF. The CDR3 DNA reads TGTGCCAGCTCACAACAGGGGGACTATGGCTACACCTTC.